Here is one T cell receptor beta chain with its context. The antigen is unknown. The data stem from a study of T cell responses to AZD1222 COVID-19 vaccine. The study, taken as a whole, reports: Mostly white British, mostly female donors; authors suggested clonal diversity may be underestimated. Baseline antibody screening turned up just a handful of seropositive AZD1222 recipients.

Profiling relied on immunoSEQ multiplex PCR, and the TCRdb table lists in-frame clones only, not all of them. The table includes 150,000 to 200,000 clones, 92% detected once. Pooled in the analysis were second doses at about 4 or about 12 weeks. This CDR3 has 14 amino acids. Germline V gene data show CDR1 as SGHRS and CDR2 as YFSETQ. The V end was cut by 0 bases, the J end by 6 bases, with 12 bases between. This TCR came from an adult who received the AZD1222 COVID-19 vaccine. The V call is TRBV5-1, the J call TRBJ1-2; perhaps TRBD1 as D (6 bases). The specimen comprised peripheral blood, sampled 28 days after the second AZD1222 dose. The DNA of the CDR3 is TGCGCCAGCAGCTTGGGACAGGCGGGGGATGGCTACACCTTC. Protein: CASSLGQAGDGYTF.